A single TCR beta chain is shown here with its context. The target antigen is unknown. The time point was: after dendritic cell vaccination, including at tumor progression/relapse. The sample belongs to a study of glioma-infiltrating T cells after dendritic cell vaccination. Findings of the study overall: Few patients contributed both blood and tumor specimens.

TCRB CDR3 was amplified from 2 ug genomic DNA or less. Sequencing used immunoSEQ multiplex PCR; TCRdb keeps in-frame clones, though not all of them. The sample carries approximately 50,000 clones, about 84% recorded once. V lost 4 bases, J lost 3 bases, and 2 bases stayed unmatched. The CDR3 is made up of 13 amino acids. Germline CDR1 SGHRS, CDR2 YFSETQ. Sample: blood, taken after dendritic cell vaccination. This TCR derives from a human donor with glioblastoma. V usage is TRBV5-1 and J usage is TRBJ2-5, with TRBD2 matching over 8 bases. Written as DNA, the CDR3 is TGCGCCAGCAGCCTTAGCGGGAAAGAGACCCAGTACTTC. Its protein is CASSLSGKETQYF. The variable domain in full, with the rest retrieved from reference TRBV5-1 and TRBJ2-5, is KAGVTQTPRYLIKTRGQQVTLSCSPISGHRSVSWYQQTPGQGLQFLFEYFSETQRNKGNFPGRFSGRQFSNSRSEMNVSTLELGDSALYLCASSLSGKETQYFGPGTRLLVL.